These T cell receptor beta chains were read from a single sample in a study of PD-L1 blockade in urothelial cancer. Profiled with immunoSEQ multiplex PCR; TCRdb holds only in-frame clones, not every one. This sample has approximately 47,000 clones; approximately 85% occur once, and the top ten carry around 1.5%. The sample was PBMCs, taken around atezolizumab (anti-PD-L1) treatment. Receptor source: a man over 45 with urothelial cancer. Each CDR3 is given with its conserved first and last residue. A D gene is named only where the DNA matches it firmly. Size tells how often a clone was seen (once, few, many) or the class of an expanded clone, and some rows leave it out.

abundance	v_gene	j_gene	d_gene	CDR3nt	CDR3aa
few	TRBV14	TRBJ1-1	TRBD1	TGTGCCAGCAGCTTTGACAGGGTGGGAACTGAAGCTTTCTTT	CASSFDRVGTEAFF
-	TRBV15	TRBJ2-7	-	TGTGCCACCAGCAGGCGGGACTCCTACGAGCAGTACTTC	CATSRRDSYEQYF
-	TRBV7-2	TRBJ1-5	-	TGTGCCAGCAGCTTAGACCGGGGTGGACCCCAGCATTTT	CASSLDRGGPQHF
-	TRBV2	TRBJ2-2	-	TGTGCCAGCACTATTGCGAACACCGGGGAGCTGTTTTTT	CASTIANTGELFF
-	TRBV5-4	TRBJ1-2	-	TGTGCCAGCAGCTTGGACAGGGATTTCGTCTGGGTGTCCACCTTC	CASSLDRDFVWVSTF
-	TRBV4-1	TRBJ1-5	-	TGCGCCAGCAGCCAAGATAGTATTAATCAGCCCCAGCATTTT	CASSQDSINQPQHF
-	TRBV5-1	TRBJ1-2	TRBD1	TGCGCCAGCGAGGGGGCTGGGGGCTACACCTTC	CASEGAGGYTF
-	TRBV6-4	TRBJ1-1	-	TGTGCCAGCAGTGCCGTCAGGGGCACTGAAGCTTTCTTT	CASSAVRGTEAFF
-	TRBV18	TRBJ1-2	TRBD1	TGTGCCAGCTCACCAAGGCAGGGGGCCTATGGCTACACCTTC	CASSPRQGAYGYTF
-	TRBV7-7	TRBJ2-1	-	TGTGCTAGCAGCTCAGGACAGTTACGGAATGAGCAGTTCTTC	CASSSGQLRNEQFF
-	TRBV5-1	TRBJ2-1	TRBD1	TGCGCCAGCAGCTTACTTGGACAGGGATACAATGAGCAGTTCTTC	CASSLLGQGYNEQFF
-	TRBV6-5	TRBJ2-3	-	TGTGCCAGCAGGCGGGGATCCACGTCAGATACGCAGTATTTT	CASRRGSTSDTQYF
-	TRBV6-4	TRBJ2-1	-	TGTGCCAGCAGACAACAGGAGGGACTTAACAATGAGCAGTTCTTC	CASRQQEGLNNEQFF
few	TRBV6-1	TRBJ1-2	-	TGTGCCAGCAGTGAAGAACCCAGGAGGGGCTACACCTTC	CASSEEPRRGYTF
-	TRBV4-2	TRBJ1-3	-	TGTGCCAGCAGCCAGGAGGGGACCGCCGGAAACACCATATATTTT	CASSQEGTAGNTIYF
-	TRBV25-1	TRBJ1-5	-	TGTGCCAGCAGTGGCCCAGGCCAGCCCCAGCATTTT	CASSGPGQPQHF
-	TRBV29-1	TRBJ1-6	TRBD1	TGCAGCGGAATCTCGCCGGGACAGGGGATATCACCCCTCCACTTT	CSGISPGQGISPLHF
-	TRBV6-6	TRBJ1-3	TRBD1	TGTGCCAGCGGATCCGGGACAGCCAGAAACACCATATATTTT	CASGSGTARNTIYF
-	TRBV4-1	TRBJ2-2	-	TGCGCCAGCAGCCCCACCAGAACGAACACCGGGGAGCTGTTTTTT	CASSPTRTNTGELFF
-	TRBV5-4	TRBJ1-4	TRBD1	TGTGCCAGCAGCCCCGGACAGGTATCAACTAATGAAAAACTGTTTTTT	CASSPGQVSTNEKLFF
-	TRBV7-9	TRBJ1-1	-	TGTGCCAGCAGCTTAGGGGCAAATTTTGAAGCTTTCTTT	CASSLGANFEAFF
-	TRBV7-3	TRBJ1-3	-	TGTGCCAGCAGCTTAAAGGGAGGTGTGGTTACCATATATTTT	CASSLKGGVVTIYF
-	TRBV29-1	TRBJ2-7	TRBD1	TGCAGCGTTGAAGGGGCGGGGACAGGACCCTACGAGCAGTACTTC	CSVEGAGTGPYEQYF
-	TRBV7-9	TRBJ1-2	TRBD1	TGTGCCAGCAGCCCCGGGACAGATAGTTATGGCTACACCTTC	CASSPGTDSYGYTF
-	TRBV27	TRBJ2-5	-	TGTGCCAGCAGGGCACGCGGGCCGCTGCTAGAGACCCAGTACTTC	CASRARGPLLETQYF
-	TRBV5-1	TRBJ2-2	-	TGCGCCAGCAGCTTGGTCGGGTCTAACACCGGGGAGCTGTTTTTT	CASSLVGSNTGELFF
-	TRBV9	TRBJ1-2	-	TGTGCCAGCAGCGCCGACAGTGGCTACACCTTC	CASSADSGYTF
-	TRBV5-6	TRBJ2-7	TRBD1	TGTGCCAGCAGACGGACAGGGGGGGCCTACGAGCAGTACTTC	CASRRTGGAYEQYF
-	TRBV7-8	TRBJ2-5	TRBD1	TGTGCCAGCAGCTTCCCTGACGGGACAGGGAGGGAGACCCAGTACTTC	CASSFPDGTGRETQYF
-	TRBV6-1	TRBJ1-1	-	TGTGCCAGCAGTGAAAAGACAGTGATGAACACTGAAGCTTTCTTT	CASSEKTVMNTEAFF
-	TRBV6-1	TRBJ2-2	TRBD1	TGTGCCAGTGGGCGACAGGGAAAAACCGGGGAGCTGTTTTTT	CASGRQGKTGELFF
-	TRBV6-5	TRBJ1-1	-	TGTGCCAGCAGTTTCCTACTCATGAACACTGAAGCTTTCTTT	CASSFLLMNTEAFF
-	TRBV6-4	TRBJ2-3	-	TGTGCCAGCAGTGACGCTTCAGGGGCCACAGATACGCAGTATTTT	CASSDASGATDTQYF
-	TRBV6-5	TRBJ1-1	-	TGTGCCAGCAGTTTGGACACCAACATTGAAGCTTTCTTT	CASSLDTNIEAFF
-	TRBV7-2	TRBJ2-1	-	TGTGCCAGCAGCCCTAGTTTGGGGGGGCCCAACAATGAGCAGTTCTTC	CASSPSLGGPNNEQFF
-	TRBV5-4	TRBJ2-5	TRBD2	TGTGCCAGCAGCTGGGCCGGGGGGGAAGAGACCCAGTACTTC	CASSWAGGEETQYF
once	TRBV30	TRBJ2-1	TRBD1	TGTGCCTGGAGAGGGACAGGGCGCAATGAGCAGTTCTTC	CAWRGTGRNEQFF
-	TRBV7-9	TRBJ2-5	TRBD2	TGTGCCAGCAGCGCACGACTAGCGGGGGCCCAAGAGACCCAGTACTTC	CASSARLAGAQETQYF
-	TRBV18	TRBJ1-3	-	TGTGCCAGCTCACCCTTGGGGACACCAACTGGAAACACCATATATTTT	CASSPLGTPTGNTIYF
-	TRBV19	TRBJ2-2	-	TGTGCCAGTAACCCCTCAACAGGGACCACCGGGGAGCTGTTTTTT	CASNPSTGTTGELFF
-	TRBV9	TRBJ2-3	TRBD2	TGTGCCAGCAGCGTTAGCGGGAGGAAGGCGGATACGCAGTATTTT	CASSVSGRKADTQYF
-	TRBV11-1	TRBJ2-2	TRBD2	TGTGCCAGCTGTCCGCGGGGGGTCGACGACACCGGGGAGCTGTTTTTT	CASCPRGVDDTGELFF
-	TRBV19	TRBJ2-6	TRBD1	TGTGCCAGTAGGCTCCTTGGACAGGGTGGACCTGGGGCCAACGTCCTGACTTTC	CASRLLGQGGPGANVLTF
few	TRBV2	TRBJ1-2	-	TGTGCCAGCCAACAGGGCTTTGGCTACACCTTC	CASQQGFGYTF
few	TRBV15	TRBJ1-2	TRBD1	TGTGCCACCAGCACTAGACAGACAGGGGGAAGTGGCTACACCTTC	CATSTRQTGGSGYTF
many	TRBV14	TRBJ1-1	TRBD1	TGTGCCAGCAGCCGACAGGGAATGACTGAAGCTTTCTTT	CASSRQGMTEAFF
-	TRBV28	TRBJ1-5	-	TGTGCTCATACCCCGGGTAGGAGCAATCAGCCCCAGCATTTT	CAHTPGRSNQPQHF
-	TRBV28	TRBJ2-3	TRBD1	TGTGCCACCAATAAGGGGGGACAGGGCACAGATACGCAGTATTTT	CATNKGGQGTDTQYF
-	TRBV7-3	TRBJ2-2	-	TGTGCCAGCAGCTCCCAAGCGGCCAACACCGGGGAGCTGTTTTTT	CASSSQAANTGELFF
-	TRBV7-6	TRBJ2-4	TRBD1	TGTGCCAGCAGCCCCCGACAGGGGAGTATGAACATTCAGTACTTC	CASSPRQGSMNIQYF
-	TRBV7-6	TRBJ2-5	-	TGTGCCAGCAGCTTAGGTGGCGGGATAGGGGTTCGAGAGACCCAGTACTTC	CASSLGGGIGVRETQYF
-	TRBV10-3	TRBJ2-5	-	TGTGCCATCAGTGAAGGAGTCGGCGTGGAGACCCAGTACTTC	CAISEGVGVETQYF
-	TRBV11-2	TRBJ1-1	TRBD1	TGTGCCAGCAGCTTAGTACCTACAGGGGGTGTAGAAGCTTTCTTT	CASSLVPTGGVEAFF
-	TRBV5-1	TRBJ1-2	-	TGCGCCAGCAGCTTACAGGGTCACGGAGACTATGGCTACACCTTC	CASSLQGHGDYGYTF
once	TRBV18	TRBJ2-7	TRBD2	TGTGCCAGCTCACCACCGGGGATAGCGGGAGGGGTGTACGAGCAGTACTTC	CASSPPGIAGGVYEQYF